This passage covers 30 T cell receptor beta chains from one sample sequenced in a study of STAT3 mutations in large granular lymphocyte leukemia. Study outcomes and limitations: Every T-cell large granular lymphocyte leukemia patient had at least one immunodominant TCR beta clonotype.

Only in-frame clones appear in the TCRdb table, and some are missing; sequencing was by immunoSEQ multiplex PCR. The sample holds several thousand clones, approximately 85% seen once. Their recognized antigens are unknown. The sample consisted of PBMCs. The receptors stem from a human donor with T large granular lymphocyte leukemia. Some clones in this sample may be carry-over from other donors' samples.

The V and J genes are TRBV5-6 and TRBJ1-4; D remains ambiguous. In germline, CDR1 is SGHDT, CDR2 YYEEEE. The CDR3 runs 13 residues. Deletions cut 5 bases from V and 8 bases from J, with 13 bases between. The CDR3 spells CASSRGSGEKLFF. The CDR3 bases are TGTGCCAGCAGTCGAGGGTCTGGAGAAAAACTGTTTTTT.

The chain links TRBV27 to TRBJ2-7; tentatively, D is TRBD2 (5 bases). The ends were cut back, 2 bases at V and 2 bases at J, with 13 bases in the middle. Germline loops: CDR1 MNHEY, CDR2 SMNVEV (reference sequence). The CDR3 is 15 residues long. CDR3 coding DNA: TGTGCCAGCAGTTTAACGGCTCTCGGGGCCTACGAGCAGTACTTC. Translation gives CASSLTALGAYEQYF.

The rearrangement joins TRBV6-6 to TRBJ2-3; D unresolved. The CDR3 length is 13 residues. In germline, CDR1 is MNHNY, CDR2 SVGAGI (reference sequence). Trimming pared 5 bases from V and 1 base from J, leaving 7 bases between. The CDR3 sequence: CASSPPGTDTQYF. CDR3 in DNA: TGTGCCAGCAGTCCCCCCGGCACAGATACGCAGTATTTT.

This clone was found once. This sequence joins TRBV10-1 and TRBJ1-6; D is uncertain. The CDR3 loop spans 14 amino acids. V was shortened by 4 bases and J by 5 bases, with 9 bases between the two germline ends. Germline V gene lookup returns CDR1 WNHNN and CDR2 SYGVQD (reference sequence). The CDR3 DNA follows: TGCGCCAGCAGTGTCGGGCAGAATAATTCACCCCTCCACTTT. It specifies CASSVGQNNSPLHF.

CDR3 loop: CASSFGTGGSEQFF. For the CDR3, the DNA is TGTGCCAGCAGCTTCGGGACAGGGGGGAGTGAGCAGTTCTTC. The chain carries TRBV5-6 and TRBJ2-1, with 11 bases matching TRBD1. The germline CDR1 and CDR2 sequences are SGHDT and YYEEEE. Trimming removed 2 bases from V and 9 bases from J; junction bases left unmatched: 4. The CDR3 contains 14 residues.

This chain joins TRBV27 and TRBJ1-5, with unresolved D. V was cut by 3 bases and J by 2 bases, with 8 bases left in between. The germline CDR1 and CDR2 sequences are MNHEY and SMNVEV (reference sequence). The CDR3 consists of 14 residues. The CDR3 loop is CASSFGWGNQPQHF. The CDR3 DNA reads TGTGCCAGCAGTTTCGGGTGGGGCAATCAGCCCCAGCATTTT.

The chain has TRBV10-3 and TRBJ2-1, with 7 positions matching TRBD2. CDR3 size: 11 residues. J gave up 8 bases and V 7 bases, and 2 bases lay outside the gene matches. The germline V gene has CDR1 ENHRY and CDR2 SYGVKD. The CDR3 here is CAINSGYEQFF. DNA of the CDR3: TGTGCCATCAATAGCGGGTATGAGCAGTTCTTC.

The V gene is TRBV4-1, the J gene TRBJ1-1; TRBD1 is a possible D gene (5 bases). Trimming removed 4 bases from V and 6 bases from J, with 18 bases in between. This CDR3 spans 15 amino acids. From germline, CDR1 is MGHRA and CDR2 YSYEKL. This CDR3 is CASSPGLQVRPEAFF. CDR3 nucleotide sequence: TGCGCCAGCAGCCCAGGGCTACAGGTACGTCCTGAAGCTTTCTTT.

This clone has only a few counts. The chain combines TRBV6-5 with TRBJ2-1; no clear D. This CDR3 is 12 amino acids long. CDR1 and CDR2 (germline): MNHEY, SVGAGI. Trimming removed 2 bases from V and 6 bases from J, with 5 bases in between. CDR3 nucleotides: TGTGCCAGCAGTTACATAGGCAATGAGCAGTTCTTC. Protein product: CASSYIGNEQFF.

The chain links TRBV7-9 to TRBJ1-2; no clear D gene. The CDR3 extends over 12 amino acids. V was pared by 5 bases and J by 6 bases, with 10 bases between. Germline V gene data show CDR1 as SEHNR and CDR2 as FQNEAQ (reference sequence). The CDR3 bases are TGTGCCAGCAGCCGCGGCGGGGATGGCTACACCTTC. Encoded protein: CASSRGGDGYTF.

This clone was seen only once. The genes are TRBV6-1 and TRBJ1-3; D remains ambiguous. Germline lookup yields CDR1 MNHNS and CDR2 SASEGT. V lost 6 bases and J lost 6, with 12 bases in between. The CDR3 is 13 residues long. CDR3 in DNA: TGTGCCAGCAGCCCCGTCGGTATAAACACCATATATTTT. Translating gives CASSPVGINTIYF.

V gene TRBV6-6 combines with J gene TRBJ2-3; 8 bases line up with TRBD2. The V gene's germline CDR1 is MNHNY and CDR2 SVGAGI (reference sequence). Trimming took 2 bases from V and 6 from J; bases not matched to a gene: 4. This CDR3 contains 14 residues. The CDR3 region is CASSYGVAGDTQYF. The CDR3, as DNA: TGTGCCAGCAGTTACGGGGTAGCGGGGGATACGCAGTATTTT.

The V call is TRBV9, the J call TRBJ1-2; the match to TRBD1 covers 8 bases. Germline V CDR1 and CDR2: SGDLS, YYNGEE. Trimming took 4 bases from V and 7 from J; bases not matched to a gene: 12. The CDR3 is made up of 15 amino acids. The CDR3 sequence: CASSPVPGQVTGYTF. CDR3 bases: TGTGCCAGCAGCCCAGTCCCGGGACAGGTGACTGGCTACACCTTC.

The chain joins TRBV19 to TRBJ1-1; tentatively, D is TRBD1 (5 bases). V lost 1 base and J 6 bases, leaving 9 bases between the germline ends. The CDR3 has 13 amino acids. Looked up from germline, CDR1 is LNHDA and CDR2 is SQIVND (reference sequence). CDR3 region: CASSIVPTAEAFF. CDR3 nucleotide sequence: TGTGCCAGTAGTATAGTCCCGACAGCTGAAGCTTTCTTT.

CDR3 in DNA: TGTGCCAGCAGCTTGGTGGCAACTGAAGCTTTCTTT. Protein: CASSLVATEAFF. The rearrangement links TRBV5-4 to TRBJ1-1; D uncertain. The V gene's germline CDR1 is SGHNT and CDR2 YYREEE (reference sequence). Trimming pared 0 bases from V and 5 bases from J, leaving 5 bases between. This CDR3 region has 12 residues.

V and J are TRBV5-8 and TRBJ2-2; 8 bases are a match to TRBD2. After removal of 5 bases from V and 3 bases from J, the junction contained 3 bases not matched to a gene. This CDR3 has 14 residues. Germline V gives CDR1 SGHTS, CDR2 YDEGEE. CDR3 amino acids: CASRRTSHTGELFF. CDR3 in DNA: TGTGCCAGCAGACGGACTAGCCACACCGGGGAGCTGTTTTTT.

The chain recombines TRBV19 with TRBJ1-5; D remains ambiguous. CDR1 LNHDA and CDR2 SQIVND come from the germline V gene (reference sequence). Trimming pared 3 bases from V and 0 bases from J, leaving 18 bases between. CDR3 length equals 18 residues. CDR3 nucleotide sequence: TGTGCCAGTAGTATCCCAACCCCAACCCCCGGTAGCAATCAGCCCCAGCATTTT. It yields the protein CASSIPTPTPGSNQPQHF.

V usage is TRBV6-5 and J usage is TRBJ1-2, with no clear D. Germline assignment: CDR1 MNHEY and CDR2 SVGAGI. There are 13 residues in the CDR3. V was trimmed by 7 bases and J by 3 bases, leaving 12 bases between them. CDR3 sequence (DNA): TGTGCCAGCATGGAAGGATACTACTATGGCTACACCTTC. As protein: CASMEGYYYGYTF.

The gene calls are TRBV6-6 and TRBJ2-2, with D uncertain. Germline CDR1 reads MNHNY; CDR2 reads SVGAGI (reference sequence). The CDR3 length is 12 residues. V was pared by 6 bases and J by 8 bases, with 10 bases between. CDR3 amino acids: CASSLWPGELFF. The CDR3 DNA reads TGTGCCAGCAGCCTATGGCCGGGGGAGCTGTTTTTT.

The rearrangement uses TRBV28 and TRBJ2-7; 12 bases agree with TRBD1. V was pared by 1 base and J by 4 bases, with 8 bases of the junction left unmatched. There are 17 residues in the CDR3. CDR1 is MDHEN and CDR2 is SYDVKM in the germline V gene. The CDR3 sequence: CASSLLGRDRGLYEQYV. The CDR3 DNA sequence: TGTGCCAGCAGTTTATTAGGTCGGGACAGGGGGCTTTACGAGCAGTACGTC.

The chain uses TRBV29-1 and TRBJ2-5, with TRBD1 identical over 7 bases. The V segment lost 8 bases and the J segment 1 base; nucleotides outside the gene matches: 13. Germline V gene lookup returns CDR1 SQVTM and CDR2 ANQGSEA. The CDR3 spans 15 residues. The CDR3: CSTHRDPGGQETQYF. The CDR3 nucleotides read TGCAGCACCCACCGGGACCCAGGGGGCCAAGAGACCCAGTACTTC.

The rearrangement links TRBV2 to TRBJ1-4; TRBD1 matches 8 bases. The CDR3 covers 13 residues. CDR1 and CDR2 (germline): SNHLY, FYNNEI. The V gene end was trimmed by 7 bases and the J gene end by 6 bases; junction bases not matched to a gene: 4. Written as DNA, the CDR3 is TGTGCCAGCACCTACAGGGGGGATGAAAAACTGTTTTTT. Translation gives CASTYRGDEKLFF. Variable domain in full (rest from reference TRBV2 and TRBJ1-4): EPEVTQTPSHQVTQMGQEVILRCVPISNHLYFYWYRQILGQKVEFLVSFYNNEISEKSEIFDDQFSVERPDGSNFTLKIRSTKLEDSAMYFCASTYRGDEKLFFGSGTQLSVL.

V is TRBV27 and J is TRBJ2-1; 9 nucleotides align to TRBD1. CDR1 MNHEY and CDR2 SMNVEV come from the germline V gene (reference sequence). Trimming at V came to 5 bases and at J to 7 bases, leaving 6 bases not matched to a gene. The CDR3 is made up of 14 amino acids. CDR3: CASSGGTGWNEQFF. In nucleotides, the CDR3 is TGTGCCAGCAGTGGGGGGACAGGGTGGAATGAGCAGTTCTTC.

This chain uses TRBV6-1 with TRBJ2-4, with TRBD1 as a possible D gene (6 bases). The V and J ends lost 4 bases and 0 bases respectively, with 16 bases between them. CDR3 size: 17 residues. CDR1 is MNHNS, CDR2 SASEGT, per germline. The CDR3 nucleotides are TGTGCCAGCAGTGCCGCGGACAGCCTGATAGCCAAAAACATTCAGTACTTC. Its translation is CASSAADSLIAKNIQYF.

This clone has more than one count but fewer than ten. V is TRBV28 and J is TRBJ2-3; D tentatively fits TRBD1 or TRBD2 (8 bases each). V lost 7 bases to trimming and J lost 2 bases, with 19 bases between them. The CDR3 sequence is 16 residues long. Germline CDR1 and CDR2: MDHEN and SYDVKM. CDR3 nucleotides: TGTGCCAGCACCGGGGGGGGGACAGGCTACACAGATACGCAGTATTTT. This sequence encodes CASTGGGTGYTDTQYF.

Only a few counts were recorded for this clone. V and J are TRBV19 and TRBJ2-7; D is unclear. V shed 3 bases and J shed 4 bases, with 13 bases lying between them. CDR1 and CDR2 from the germline V gene are LNHDA and SQIVND (reference sequence). The CDR3 is 14 amino acids. The CDR3: CASSMVRAQYEQYV. The CDR3, as DNA: TGTGCCAGTAGTATGGTTCGGGCCCAATACGAGCAGTACGTC.

The chain couples TRBV2 to TRBJ2-7; perhaps TRBD2 as D (6 bases). Germline CDR1 reads SNHLY; CDR2 reads FYNNEI. The V gene lost 7 bases and the J gene lost 3 bases, with 16 bases spanning the gap. The CDR3 has 14 residues. In nucleotides, the CDR3 is TGTGCCAGCACCGGGACTCCCCTCCTCTACGAGCAGTACTTC. Its translation is CASTGTPLLYEQYF. Filled out from reference TRBV2 and TRBJ2-7, the complete variable domain reads EPEVTQTPSHQVTQMGQEVILRCVPISNHLYFYWYRQILGQKVEFLVSFYNNEISEKSEIFDDQFSVERPDGSNFTLKIRSTKLEDSAMYFCASTGTPLLYEQYFGPGTRLTVT.

This chain links TRBV11-2 with TRBJ2-3; 9 positions agree with TRBD1. CDR1 is SGHAT, CDR2 FQNNGV, per germline. Germline trimming cut 5 bases from V and 3 bases from J; bases unmatched to any gene: 6. The CDR3 has 15 amino acids. DNA for the CDR3: TGTGCCAGCAGCGACCCGGGACAGGGAACAGATACGCAGTATTTT. Residues: CASSDPGQGTDTQYF.

This clone was seen just once. This chain connects TRBV2 to TRBJ2-3; D gene ambiguous. Trimming pared 6 bases from V and 0 bases from J, leaving 4 bases between. The CDR3 contains 12 residues. Germline V gene lookup returns CDR1 SNHLY and CDR2 FYNNEI. This chain's CDR3 is CASSTSTDTQYF. CDR3 nucleotides: TGTGCCAGCAGCACTAGCACAGATACGCAGTATTTT.

The V call is TRBV5-1, the J call TRBJ2-6; D unclear. CDR3 length: 17 residues. CDR1 and CDR2 from the germline V gene are SGHRS and YFSETQ. V lost 2 bases and J 1 base, leaving 13 bases between the germline ends. The CDR3 region has the DNA TGCGCCAGCAGCTTAATTGGCCAGCTTTCTGGGGCCAACGTCCTGACTTTC. This gives the protein CASSLIGQLSGANVLTF. Full variable domain (missing parts from reference TRBV5-1 and TRBJ2-6): KAGVTQTPRYLIKTRGQQVTLSCSPISGHRSVSWYQQTPGQGLQFLFEYFSETQRNKGNFPGRFSGRQFSNSRSEMNVSTLELGDSALYLCASSLIGQLSGANVLTFGAGSRLTVL.